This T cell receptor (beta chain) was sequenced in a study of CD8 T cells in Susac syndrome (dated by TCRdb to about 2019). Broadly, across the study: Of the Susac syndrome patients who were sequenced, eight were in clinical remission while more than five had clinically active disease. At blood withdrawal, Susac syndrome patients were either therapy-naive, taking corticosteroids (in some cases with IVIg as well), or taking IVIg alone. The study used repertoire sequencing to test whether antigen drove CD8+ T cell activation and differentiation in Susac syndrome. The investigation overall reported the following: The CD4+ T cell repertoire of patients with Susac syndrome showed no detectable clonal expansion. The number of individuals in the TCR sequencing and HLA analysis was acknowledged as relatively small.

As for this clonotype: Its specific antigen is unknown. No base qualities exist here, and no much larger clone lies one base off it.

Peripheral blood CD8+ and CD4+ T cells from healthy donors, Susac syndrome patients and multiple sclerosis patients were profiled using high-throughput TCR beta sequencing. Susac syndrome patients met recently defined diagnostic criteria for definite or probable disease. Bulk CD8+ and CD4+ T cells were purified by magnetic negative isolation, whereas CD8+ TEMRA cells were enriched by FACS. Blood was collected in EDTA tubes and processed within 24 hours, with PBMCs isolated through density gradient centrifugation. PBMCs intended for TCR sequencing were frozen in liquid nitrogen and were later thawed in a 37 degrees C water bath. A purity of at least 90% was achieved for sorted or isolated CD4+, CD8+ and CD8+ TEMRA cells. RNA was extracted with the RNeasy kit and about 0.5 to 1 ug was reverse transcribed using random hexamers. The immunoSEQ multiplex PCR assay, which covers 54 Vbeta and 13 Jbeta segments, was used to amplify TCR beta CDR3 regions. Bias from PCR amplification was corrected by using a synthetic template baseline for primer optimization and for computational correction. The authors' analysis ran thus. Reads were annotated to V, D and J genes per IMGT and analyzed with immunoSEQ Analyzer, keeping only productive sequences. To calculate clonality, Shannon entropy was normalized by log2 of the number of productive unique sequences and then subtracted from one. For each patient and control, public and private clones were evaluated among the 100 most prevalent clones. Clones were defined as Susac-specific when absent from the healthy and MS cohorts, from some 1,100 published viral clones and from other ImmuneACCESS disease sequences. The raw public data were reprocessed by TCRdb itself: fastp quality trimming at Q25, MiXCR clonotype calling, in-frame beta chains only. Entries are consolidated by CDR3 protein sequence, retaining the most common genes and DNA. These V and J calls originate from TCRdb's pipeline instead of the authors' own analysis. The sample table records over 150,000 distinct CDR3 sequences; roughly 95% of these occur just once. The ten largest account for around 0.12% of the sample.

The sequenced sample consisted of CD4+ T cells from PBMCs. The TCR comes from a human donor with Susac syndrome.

The CDR3 sequence is CASSFGLSGVDTQYF. The nucleotide sequence is given as TGTGCCAGCAGCTTCGGACTAAGCGGGGTAGATACGCAGTATTTT. Recombination joined TRBV9 with TRBJ2-3; TRBD2 lines up with 7 middle nucleotides. From V the trimming removes 4 bases and from J it removes 5 bases, while the gene matches leave 10 bases of the junction unaccounted for. Reading from cysteine to phenylalanine, the CDR3 counts 15 amino acids. CDR3 DNA is the only sequence kept; it has 45 bases, read in frame from the first base. Taken from the germline V gene, the CDR1 and CDR2 loops are SGDLS and YYNGEE. The full variable domain, with segments outside the CDR3 supplied by the reference TRBV9 and TRBJ2-3 proteins, appears as DSGVTQTPKHLITATGQRVTLRCSPRSGDLSVYWYQQSLDQGLQFLIQYYNGEERAKGNILERFSAQQFPDLHSELNLSSLELGDSALYFCASSFGLSGVDTQYFGPGTRLTVL.